This TCR beta chain was captured by sequencing in a study of a mutant IDH1 vaccine in newly diagnosed glioma. Study-level information: Most patients had radiochemotherapy with temozolomide before enrollment; others had one alone.

Comment on this clone: Its antigen is unknown.

Between the trimmed V and J ends, which lost 1 base and 3 bases, there was a span of 12 bases. CDR1 and CDR2 (germline): SGHTA, FQGNSA. The CDR3 spans 15 residues. Clones were read by immunoSEQ multiplex PCR, and TCRdb kept only the in-frame ones, dropping some. Of approximately 76,000 clones in the sample, over 75% are singletons; the top ten hold about 0.6%. Time point denoted: week 5, during vaccination. Every vaccination contained 300 ug of the mutant IDH1 20-mer peptide and was paired with topical imiquimod. This sample comprised PBMCs, obtained from a glioma patient whose treatment included an IDH1 peptide vaccine. This TCR came from a woman between 45 and 60 years old with glioma. The chain couples TRBV7-2 to TRBJ1-2; no firm D call. The CDR3 is CASSLVRNPHYGYTF. CDR3 DNA: TGTGCCAGCAGCTTAGTGAGAAATCCCCACTATGGCTACACCTTC.